Presented here are 17 T cell receptor beta chains from one specimen sequenced in a study of PD-L1 blockade in urothelial cancer. Time point here: peripheral blood 6 weeks after treatment start. Measured with immunoSEQ multiplex PCR; TCRdb has only the in-frame clones, and not every one. This table holds about 91,000 clones, roughly 83% found once. Sequenced here: PBMCs, sampled around atezolizumab (anti-PD-L1) treatment. The source of these receptors is a man in his sixties or seventies with urothelial cancer.

The J gene is TRBJ1-5, the V gene TRBV5-1; a possible D gene is TRBD1 (6 bases). Trimming shortened V by 4 bases and J by 0 bases, and 11 bases separated the two germline ends. Germline CDR1 reads SGHRS; CDR2 reads YFSETQ. The CDR3 runs to 15 residues. CDR3 in DNA: TGCGCCAGCAGCGTTGGGACAATTAGCAATCAGCCCCAGCATTTT. Its translation is CASSVGTISNQPQHF.

As to this clone: Other DNA sequences in this specimen translate into the identical CDR3. The chain employs TRBV9 and TRBJ2-7; D is uncertain. The V gene's germline CDR1 is SGDLS and CDR2 YYNGEE. This CDR3 is 11 amino acids long. Between the trimmed V and J ends, which lost 5 bases and 4 bases, there was a span of 7 bases. CDR3 in amino acids: CASSSGYEQYF. The CDR3 nucleotides are TGTGCCAGCAGTTCCGGGTACGAGCAGTACTTC.

The J gene is TRBJ1-5, the V gene TRBV18, with 7 bases that match TRBD1. This CDR3 is 14 amino acids long. V gave up 5 bases and J gave up 9 bases; unmatched junction bases: 10. The germline V gene encodes CDR1 KGHSH and CDR2 LQKENI. Here the CDR3 reads CASSTGQAVGPQHF. CDR3 nucleotide sequence: TGTGCCAGCTCAACAGGACAGGCGGTTGGGCCCCAGCATTTT.

The chain links TRBV28 to TRBJ2-3, with D unclear. Germline V CDR1 and CDR2: MDHEN, SYDVKM. Trimming stripped 3 bases from V and 2 bases from J, with 6 bases between. The CDR3 loop spans 13 amino acids. The CDR3, as DNA: TGTGCCAGCAGTTTGGGCACCACAGATACGCAGTATTTT. This sequence encodes CASSLGTTDTQYF. Combining the CDR3 with reference TRBV28 and TRBJ2-3 gives the whole variable domain DVKVTQSSRYLVKRTGEKVFLECVQDMDHENMFWYRQDPGLGLRLIYFSYDVKMKEKGDIPEGYSVSREKKERFSLILESASTNQTSMYLCASSLGTTDTQYFGPGTRLTVL.

The chain has TRBV6-5 and TRBJ2-1, with D tentatively TRBD1 (6 bases). Germline V CDR1 and CDR2: MNHEY, SVGAGI. The V end lost 4 bases, the J end lost 6 bases, and 13 bases lay between the germline ends. The length of the CDR3 is 14 residues. CDR3: CASSWIRGPNEQFF. CDR3 bases: TGTGCCAGCAGTTGGATCAGGGGCCCCAATGAGCAGTTCTTC.

The gene calls are TRBV19 and TRBJ1-5; weak D call: TRBD1 (6 bases). The CDR3 extends over 15 amino acids. The germline gives CDR1 LNHDA, CDR2 SQIVND (reference sequence). Trimming shortened V by 3 bases and J by 7 bases, and 16 bases separated the two germline ends. CDR3 protein: CASSIPQQGGQPQHF. CDR3 sequence (DNA): TGTGCCAGTAGTATTCCCCAACAGGGCGGCCAGCCCCAGCATTTT.

CDR3 sequence (DNA): TGTGCCTGGAGGGTCTGGGACAGGGGAAACACCATATATTTT. Its translation: CAWRVWDRGNTIYF. This rearrangement joins TRBV30 to TRBJ1-3, with TRBD1 matching over 8 bases. The germline CDR1 and CDR2 sequences are GTSNPN and SVGIG (reference sequence). V was clipped by 3 bases and J by 4 bases; unmatched bases: 5. This CDR3 is built from 14 residues.

This rearrangement joins TRBV6-4 to TRBJ1-1; D unresolved. The V gene's germline CDR1 is MRHNA and CDR2 SNTAGT. The length of the CDR3 is 12 residues. V was shortened by 3 bases and J by 7 bases, with 9 bases between the two germline ends. The CDR3 sequence: CASSEIGGEAFF. In nucleotides, the CDR3 is TGTGCCAGCAGTGAGATCGGAGGTGAAGCTTTCTTT.

V is TRBV4-1 and J is TRBJ1-2, with 8 positions matching TRBD1. V lost 2 bases, J lost 0 bases, and 8 bases stayed unmatched. The CDR3 is 17 residues long. Germline loops: CDR1 MGHRA, CDR2 YSYEKL. The CDR3 loop is CASSQPGQGAPNYGYTF. The CDR3 bases are TGCGCCAGCAGCCAACCCGGGCAGGGGGCGCCTAACTATGGCTACACCTTC.

This clone was observed a handful of times. The V gene is TRBV5-6, the J gene TRBJ1-1; 8 nucleotides match TRBD1. In germline, CDR1 is SGHDT, CDR2 YYEEEE. The CDR3 covers 15 residues. The ends lost 4 bases at V and 1 base at J; junction bases unmatched: 6. For the CDR3, the DNA is TGTGCCAGCAGCGGGAGCGACAGGGGGAACACTGAAGCTTTCTTT. Its translation is CASSGSDRGNTEAFF.

The chain carries TRBV12-5 and TRBJ1-2; possible D gene TRBD1, 6 bases. Germline CDR1 LGHNT, CDR2 FRNRAP. Trimming left V 5 bases short and J 8 bases short, with 18 bases between. There are 14 residues in the CDR3. CDR3 nucleotide sequence: TGTGCTAGTGGTCCCTCGACAGGTGCTTTCGGCTACACCTTC. Protein sequence: CASGPSTGAFGYTF.

The chain recombines TRBV29-1 with TRBJ2-5, with 11 bases identical to TRBD1. The J segment lost 1 base and the V segment lost 6 bases, leaving 7 bases of the junction unmatched. This CDR3 has 15 amino acids. Per the germline V gene, CDR1 is SQVTM and CDR2 is ANQGSEA. CDR3 region: CSVFEGQGGQETQYF. DNA of the CDR3: TGCAGCGTGTTCGAGGGACAGGGGGGCCAAGAGACCCAGTACTTC.

The V call is TRBV6-1, the J call TRBJ2-3, with 7 bases matching TRBD2. Looked up from germline, CDR1 is MNHNS and CDR2 is SASEGT. The trim removed 2 bases at V and 0 bases at J, leaving 2 bases unmatched. The CDR3 is made up of 15 amino acids. The CDR3 loop is CASSEPGGSTDTQYF. CDR3 coding DNA: TGTGCCAGCAGTGAACCGGGAGGTAGCACAGATACGCAGTATTTT.

This chain connects TRBV5-6 to TRBJ2-3; TRBD2 matches 12 bases. The V gene end was trimmed by 4 bases and the J gene end by 5 bases; junction bases not matched to a gene: 8. Germline V gene lookup returns CDR1 SGHDT and CDR2 YYEEEE. The CDR3 spans 16 residues. This CDR3 is CASSLLAGGPGDTQYF. CDR3 DNA: TGTGCCAGCAGCCTTCTAGCGGGAGGGCCCGGAGATACGCAGTATTTT.

This clone came up a few times. The chain joins TRBV28 to TRBJ2-4; TRBD1 agrees at 10 bases. CDR1 is MDHEN and CDR2 is SYDVKM in the germline V gene. The CDR3 spans 16 residues. V lost 5 bases to trimming and J lost 5 bases; unmatched junction nucleotides: 9. The CDR3 region is CASSTLTGGGQNIQYF. The DNA of the CDR3 is TGTGCCAGCAGTACTTTGACAGGGGGCGGCCAAAACATTCAGTACTTC.

In the case of this clone: Other DNA sequences in the sample encode the same CDR3. The CDR3 DNA reads TGTGCCAGCAGCTCGACGGGGAATACCGGGGAGCTGTTTTTT. Protein: CASSSTGNTGELFF. The J gene is TRBJ2-2, the V gene TRBV7-2; a weak D match, TRBD2 (5 bases). CDR3 length equals 14 residues. Germline assignment: CDR1 SGHTA and CDR2 FQGNSA. V lost 4 bases, J lost 5 bases, and 11 bases lay in between.

Only one count was recorded for this clone. This CDR3 reads CASSLELAYNEQFF. CDR3 DNA: TGTGCCAGCAGCTTAGAACTAGCCTACAATGAGCAGTTCTTC. V gene TRBV7-2 combines with J gene TRBJ2-1, with a weak D call TRBD2 (5 bases). Trimming removed 1 base at V and 2 bases at J, with 6 bases between. CDR1 and CDR2 (germline): SGHTA, FQGNSA. The CDR3 is 14 amino acids. The whole variable domain, filled in from reference TRBV7-2 and TRBJ2-1, reads GAGVSQSPSNKVTEKGKDVELRCDPISGHTALYWYRQSLGQGLEFLIYFQGNSAPDKSGLPSDRFSAERTGGSVSTLTIQRTQQEDSAVYLCASSLELAYNEQFFGPGTRLTVL.